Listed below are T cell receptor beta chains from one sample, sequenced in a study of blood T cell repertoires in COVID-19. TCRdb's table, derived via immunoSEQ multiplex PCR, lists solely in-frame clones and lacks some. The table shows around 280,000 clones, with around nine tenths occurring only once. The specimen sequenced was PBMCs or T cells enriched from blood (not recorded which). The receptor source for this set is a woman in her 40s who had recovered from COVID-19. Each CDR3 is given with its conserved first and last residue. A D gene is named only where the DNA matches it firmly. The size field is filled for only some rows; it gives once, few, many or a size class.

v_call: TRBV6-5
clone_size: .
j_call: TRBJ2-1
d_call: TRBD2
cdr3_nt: TGTGCCAGCAGTTACGCGGGAGGGCTCCACAATGAGCAGTTCTTC
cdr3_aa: CASSYAGGLHNEQFF

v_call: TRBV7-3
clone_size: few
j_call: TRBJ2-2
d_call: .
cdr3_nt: TGTGCCAGCAGCTTGGAGGGGCCAGCCGGGGAGCTGTTTTTT
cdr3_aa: CASSLEGPAGELFF

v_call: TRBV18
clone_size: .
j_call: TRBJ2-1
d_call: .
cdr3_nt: TGTGCCAGCTCACCCCTTAGCCTTGAGCAGTTCTTC
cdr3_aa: CASSPLSLEQFF

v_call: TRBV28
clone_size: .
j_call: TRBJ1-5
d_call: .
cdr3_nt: TGTGCCAGCAGCTACCGGACATTACGGCCCCAGCATTTT
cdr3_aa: CASSYRTLRPQHF

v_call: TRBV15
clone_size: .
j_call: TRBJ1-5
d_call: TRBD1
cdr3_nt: TGTGCCACCAGCAGAGGGACAGGCGTCAATCAGCCCCAGCATTTT
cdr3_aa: CATSRGTGVNQPQHF

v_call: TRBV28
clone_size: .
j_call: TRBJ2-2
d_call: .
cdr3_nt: TGTGCCAGCAGTTTGGTCCGGACAGCGAACACCGGGGAGCTGTTTTTT
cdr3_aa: CASSLVRTANTGELFF

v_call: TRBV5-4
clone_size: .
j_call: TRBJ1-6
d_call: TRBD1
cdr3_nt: TGTGCCAGCACCAACGGTGGGACAGGAACTTCACCCCTCCACTTT
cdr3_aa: CASTNGGTGTSPLHF

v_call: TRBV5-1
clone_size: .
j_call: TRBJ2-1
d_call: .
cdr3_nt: TGCGCCAGCAGCTTGGGTACCGGTGAGCAGTTCTTC
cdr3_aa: CASSLGTGEQFF

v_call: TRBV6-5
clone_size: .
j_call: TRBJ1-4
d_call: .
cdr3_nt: TGTGCCAGTGGGGGCCACGGAGAAAATGAAAAACTGTTTTTT
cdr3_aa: CASGGHGENEKLFF

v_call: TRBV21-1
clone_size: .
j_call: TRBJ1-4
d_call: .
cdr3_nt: TGTGCCAGCAGCACGTCAGCCGAGGGTGAAAAACTGTTTTTT
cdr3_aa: CASSTSAEGEKLFF

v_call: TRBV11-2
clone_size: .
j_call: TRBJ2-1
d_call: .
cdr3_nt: TGTGCCAGCGTGCTCTCCGGGGGAAGTGAGCAGTTCTTC
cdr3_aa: CASVLSGGSEQFF

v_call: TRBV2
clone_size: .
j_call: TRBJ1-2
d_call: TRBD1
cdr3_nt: TGTGCCAGCCCCACGGACAGGGAAATCAGTGGCTACACCTTC
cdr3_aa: CASPTDREISGYTF

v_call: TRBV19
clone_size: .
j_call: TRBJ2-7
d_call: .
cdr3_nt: TGTGCCAGTAGTATCGATCGTGGCCTCGCTTACGAGCAGTACTTC
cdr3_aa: CASSIDRGLAYEQYF

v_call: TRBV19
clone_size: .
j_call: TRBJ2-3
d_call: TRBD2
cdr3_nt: TGTGCCTGCAAGGGGAGCGGGGGAGATACGCAGTATTTT
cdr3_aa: CACKGSGGDTQYF

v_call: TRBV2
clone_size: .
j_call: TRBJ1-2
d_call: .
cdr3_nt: TGTGCCAGCAGTGTACAACCGGGGTATGGCTACACCTTC
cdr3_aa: CASSVQPGYGYTF

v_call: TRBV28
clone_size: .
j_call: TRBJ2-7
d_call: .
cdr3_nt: TGTGCCAGCACCAGAGTCCCCGGGTTAGAGCAGTACTTC
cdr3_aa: CASTRVPGLEQYF

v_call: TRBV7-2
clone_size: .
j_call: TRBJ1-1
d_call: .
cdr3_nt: TGTGCCAGCAGCACAGATCCGGTGAACACTGAAGCTTTCTTT
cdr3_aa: CASSTDPVNTEAFF

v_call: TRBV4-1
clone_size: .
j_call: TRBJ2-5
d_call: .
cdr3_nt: TGCGCCAGCAGCCAAGAGGGGGCGGGTGGCATGGGGACCCAGTACTTC
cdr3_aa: CASSQEGAGGMGTQYF

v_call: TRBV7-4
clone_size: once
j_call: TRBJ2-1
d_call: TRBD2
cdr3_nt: TGTGCCAGCAGCTTATCTAGCGGGATATGCCCCGCCAATGAGCAGTTCTTC
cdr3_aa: CASSLSSGICPANEQFF

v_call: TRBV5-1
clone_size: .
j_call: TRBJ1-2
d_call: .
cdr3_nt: TGCGCCAGCAGCTTGGGGTCCGGTACTAACTATGGCTACACCTTC
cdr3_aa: CASSLGSGTNYGYTF

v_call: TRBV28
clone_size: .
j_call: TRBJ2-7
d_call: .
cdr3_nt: TGTGCCAGCAGTTTTTTTCGGGGGTTCTACGAGCAGTACTTC
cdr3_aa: CASSFFRGFYEQYF

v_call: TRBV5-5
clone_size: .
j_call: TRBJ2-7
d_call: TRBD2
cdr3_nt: TGTGCCAGCAGAGAGGATAGCGGGAGTTCGGGGGAGCAGTACTTC
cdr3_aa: CASREDSGSSGEQYF

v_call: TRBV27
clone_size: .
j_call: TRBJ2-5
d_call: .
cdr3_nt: TGTGCCAGCAGTCATCCAGGGCGCGAGACCCAGTACTTC
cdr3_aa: CASSHPGRETQYF

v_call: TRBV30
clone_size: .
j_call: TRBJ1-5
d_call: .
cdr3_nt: TGTGCCTGGAGTACGGGGGTTTATCAGCCCCAGCATTTT
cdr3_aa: CAWSTGVYQPQHF

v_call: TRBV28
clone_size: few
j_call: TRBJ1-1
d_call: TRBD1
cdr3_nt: TGTGCCAGCAGTGCGACAGGGGGGCTTAGAGAGAGGGCTTTCTTT
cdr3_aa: CASSATGGLRERAFF

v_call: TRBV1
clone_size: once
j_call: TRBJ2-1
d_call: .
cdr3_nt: TGCACCAGCAGCGCCCTAGCGGGAGGCCTTTTGCTGTACAATGAGCAGTTCTTC
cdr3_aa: CTSSALAGGLLLYNEQFF

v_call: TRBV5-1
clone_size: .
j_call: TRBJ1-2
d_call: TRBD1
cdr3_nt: TGCGCCAGCAGCTTGGCGGGGGCAGGGGGCGGAGGCTACACCTTC
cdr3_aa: CASSLAGAGGGGYTF

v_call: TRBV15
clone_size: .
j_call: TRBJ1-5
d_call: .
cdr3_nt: TGTGCCACCAGCAGTGGAGGTAGCTTTCAGCCCCAGCATTTT
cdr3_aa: CATSSGGSFQPQHF

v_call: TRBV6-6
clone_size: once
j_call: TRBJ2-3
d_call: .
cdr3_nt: TGTGCCAGCAGGCCCCCGGGAATCCCCACAGATACGCAGTATTTT
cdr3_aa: CASRPPGIPTDTQYF

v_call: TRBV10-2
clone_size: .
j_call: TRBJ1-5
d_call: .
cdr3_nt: TGCGCCAGCAGTGGACTCGGGGGCAATCAGCCCCAGCATTTT
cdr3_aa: CASSGLGGNQPQHF

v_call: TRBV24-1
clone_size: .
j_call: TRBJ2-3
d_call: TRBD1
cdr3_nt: TGTGCCACCAGTGAACCCCGGACAGGACCAGATACGCAGTATTTT
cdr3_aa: CATSEPRTGPDTQYF

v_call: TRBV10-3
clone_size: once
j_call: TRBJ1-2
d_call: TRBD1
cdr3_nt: TGTGCCATCGCGGCGGGACAGGGAGGGCATGGCTACACCTTC
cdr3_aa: CAIAAGQGGHGYTF

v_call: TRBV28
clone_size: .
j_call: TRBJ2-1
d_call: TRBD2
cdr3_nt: TGTGCCAGCAGTTTAGGACTAGCTGTTGGTGAGCAGTTCTTC
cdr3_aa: CASSLGLAVGEQFF

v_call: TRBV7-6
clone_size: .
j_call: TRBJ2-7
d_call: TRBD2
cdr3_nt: TGTGCCAGCAGCCACAGAGGGACTAGCGGGCCGCACTCGTACGAGCAGTACTTC
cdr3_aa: CASSHRGTSGPHSYEQYF

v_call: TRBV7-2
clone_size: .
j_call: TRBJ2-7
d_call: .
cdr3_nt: TGTGCCAGCAGCTCCTTCGCGGGATCCGTCTACGAGCAGTACTTC
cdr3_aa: CASSSFAGSVYEQYF

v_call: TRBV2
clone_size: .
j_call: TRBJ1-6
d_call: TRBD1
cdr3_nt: TGTGCCAGCAGTCGTGAAACAGGGGATAATTCACCCCTCCACTTT
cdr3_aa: CASSRETGDNSPLHF

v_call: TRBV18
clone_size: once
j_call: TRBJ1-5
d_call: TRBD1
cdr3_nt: TGTGCCAGCTCACCGGGCACAGGGGGCAATCAGCCCCAGCATTTT
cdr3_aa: CASSPGTGGNQPQHF

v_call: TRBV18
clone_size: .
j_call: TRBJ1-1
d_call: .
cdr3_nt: TGTGCCAGCTCAATTCCGGGAACGAACACTGAAGCTTTCTTT
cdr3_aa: CASSIPGTNTEAFF

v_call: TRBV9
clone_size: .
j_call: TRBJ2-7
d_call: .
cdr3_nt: TGTGCCCCAGGGGGAAGCGGGCCTTTGCTGCCAACCTACGAGCAGTACTTC
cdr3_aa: CAPGGSGPLLPTYEQYF

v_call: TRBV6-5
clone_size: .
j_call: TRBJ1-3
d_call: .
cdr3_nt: TGTGCCAGCAGTTACTCTACAGCCTCTGGAAACACCATATATTTT
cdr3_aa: CASSYSTASGNTIYF

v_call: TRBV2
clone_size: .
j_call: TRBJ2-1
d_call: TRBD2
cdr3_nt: TGTGCCAGCACCGCGGGAGGGCGCGATGAGCAGTTCTTC
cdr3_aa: CASTAGGRDEQFF

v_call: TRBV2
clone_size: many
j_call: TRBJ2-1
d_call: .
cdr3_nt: TGTGCCAGCAGTGGAGGGAGTAGCTCCTACAATGAGCAGTTCTTC
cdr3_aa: CASSGGSSSYNEQFF

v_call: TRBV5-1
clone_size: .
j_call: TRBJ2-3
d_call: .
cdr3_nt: TGCGCCAGCGCTATGGCAGATACGCAGTATTTT
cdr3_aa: CASAMADTQYF

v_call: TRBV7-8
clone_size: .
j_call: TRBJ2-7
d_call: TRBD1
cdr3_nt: TGTGCCAGCAGCTCAACCGGGACAGCCTCCTACGAGCAGTACTTC
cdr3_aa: CASSSTGTASYEQYF

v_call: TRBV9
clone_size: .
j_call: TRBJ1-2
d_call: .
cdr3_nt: TGTGCCAGCAGCGTAGCTCTGGAGTCGACCTATGGCTACACCTTC
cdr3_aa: CASSVALESTYGYTF

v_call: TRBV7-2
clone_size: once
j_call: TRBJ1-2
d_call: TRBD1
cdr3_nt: TGTGCCAGCAGCTTAGCACAGGGGGCGCTTGAAAGTGGCTACACCTTC
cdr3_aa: CASSLAQGALESGYTF

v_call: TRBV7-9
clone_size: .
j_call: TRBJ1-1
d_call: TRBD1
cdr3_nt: TGTGCCAGCAGCAGACAGGGGGCAAACACTGAAGCTTTCTTT
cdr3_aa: CASSRQGANTEAFF

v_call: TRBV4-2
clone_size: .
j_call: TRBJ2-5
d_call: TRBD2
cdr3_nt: TGTGCCAGCAGCCAGGAGACTAGCGGGAGAGAGACCCAGTACTTC
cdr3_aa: CASSQETSGRETQYF

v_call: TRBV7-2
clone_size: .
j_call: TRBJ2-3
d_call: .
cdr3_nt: TGTGCCAGCAGCACAACAGATACGCAGTATTTT
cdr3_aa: CASSTTDTQYF

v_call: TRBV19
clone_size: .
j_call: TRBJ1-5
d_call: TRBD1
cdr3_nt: TGTGCCAGTATCGACGGGACAGGGGGACGAAATCAGCCCCAGCATTTT
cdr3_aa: CASIDGTGGRNQPQHF

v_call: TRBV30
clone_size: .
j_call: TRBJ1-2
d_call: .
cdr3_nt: TGTGCCTGGAGTGTTCGACAGCACTATGGCTACACCTTC
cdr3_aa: CAWSVRQHYGYTF

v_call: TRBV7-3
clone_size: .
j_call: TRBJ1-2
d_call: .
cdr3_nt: TGTGCCAGCAGCCCGTCCCCGGGGGATGGCTACACCTTC
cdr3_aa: CASSPSPGDGYTF

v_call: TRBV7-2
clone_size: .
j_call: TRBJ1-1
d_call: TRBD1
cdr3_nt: TGTGCCAGCAGAAAGGGACAGGGGTTTTTTTGGGCTTTCTTT
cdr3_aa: CASRKGQGFFWAFF

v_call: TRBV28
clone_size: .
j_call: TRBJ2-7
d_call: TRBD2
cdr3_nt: TGTGCCAGCAGGCGTGGACTAGGCGAGCAGTACTTC
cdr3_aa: CASRRGLGEQYF

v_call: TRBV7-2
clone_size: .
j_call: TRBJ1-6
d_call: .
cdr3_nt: TGTGCCAGCAGCTTAGAGAGGCGAGGGCGTTCACCCCTCCACTTT
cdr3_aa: CASSLERRGRSPLHF

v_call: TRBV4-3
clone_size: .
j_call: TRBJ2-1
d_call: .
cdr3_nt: TGCGCCAGCAGCCAAGATCCGGCGCGGGGCTCGGATGAGCAGTTCTTC
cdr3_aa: CASSQDPARGSDEQFF

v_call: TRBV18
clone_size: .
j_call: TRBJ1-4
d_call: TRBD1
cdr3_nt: TGTGCCAGCTCAGCAGGGGGCGCAACTTCAGAAAAACTGTTTTTT
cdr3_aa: CASSAGGATSEKLFF